Each of the 27 T cell receptor beta chains below was sequenced from the same sample in a study of control samples from healthy donors and cancer patients. Here immunoSEQ multiplex PCR was the method, and the copy in TCRdb shows in-frame clones only, minus some. The sample records just under 80,000 clones, approximately 90% being singletons. The specimen was PBMCs. The receptors derive from a woman aged 55-69 years with head and neck cancer.

V and J are TRBV7-9 and TRBJ2-7; no clear D gene. Germline V CDR1 and CDR2: SEHNR, FQNEAQ (reference sequence). The CDR3 runs to 12 residues. Trimming cost V 5 bases and J 3 bases, with 8 bases left between them. CDR3: CASSTFVYEQYF. The DNA for the CDR3 is TGTGCCAGCAGCACATTCGTCTACGAGCAGTACTTC.

The V gene is TRBV6-2 or TRBV6-3, the J gene TRBJ1-5; TRBD1 aligns across 9 bases. The CDR3 length is 17 residues. After removal of 0 bases from V and 1 base from J, the junction contained 4 bases not matched to a gene. Germline CDR1 is MNHEY and CDR2 is SVGEGT. The CDR3 reads CASSYSTGTGSNQPQHF. CDR3 coding DNA: TGTGCCAGCAGTTACTCGACCGGGACAGGGAGCAATCAGCCCCAGCATTTT.

J is TRBJ2-2 and V is TRBV19; 9 nucleotides line up with TRBD1. After removal of 6 bases from V and 5 bases from J, the junction contained 4 bases not matched to a gene. The germline V gene encodes CDR1 LNHDA and CDR2 SQIVND (reference sequence). The CDR3 is 14 residues long. CDR3 sequence (DNA): TGTGCCAGTAGACAGGGGGCGGGTACCGGGGAGCTGTTTTTT. This gives the protein CASRQGAGTGELFF.

The chain combines TRBV13 with TRBJ2-5, with D tentatively TRBD1 or TRBD2 (7 bases each). Deletions cut 5 bases from V and 5 bases from J, with 12 bases between. The CDR3 contains 13 residues. Germline CDR1 reads PRHDT; CDR2 reads FYEKMQ (reference sequence). The CDR3 sequence is CASSQGGGETQYF. The CDR3, as DNA: TGTGCCAGCAGCCAGGGAGGGGGCGAGACCCAGTACTTC. The complete variable domain, with remaining parts taken from reference TRBV13 and TRBJ2-5, reads AAGVIQSPRHLIKEKRETATLKCYPIPRHDTVYWYQQGPGQDPQFLISFYEKMQSDKGSIPDRFSAQQFSDYHSELNMSSLELGDSALYFCASSQGGGETQYFGPGTRLLVL.

This clone was seen a single time. DNA for the CDR3: TGTGCCAGCAGCGCCCGACTAGCGACCACCTACAATGAGCAGTTCTTC. Protein sequence: CASSARLATTYNEQFF. The chain recombines TRBV11-2 with TRBJ2-1; 8 nucleotides align to TRBD2. Unmatched junction bases numbered 8, after V lost 5 bases and J lost 2 bases. CDR1 is SGHAT and CDR2 is FQNNGV in the germline V gene. The CDR3 sequence is 16 residues long.

This clone was observed once. This sequence joins TRBV3-1 (or the pseudogene TRBV3-2) and TRBJ2-1; TRBD2 might be the D (5 bases). Germline values: CDR1 LGHDT, CDR2 YNNKEL (reference sequence). Trimming shortened V by 1 base and J by 6 bases, and 7 bases separated the two germline ends. This CDR3 comprises 13 residues. CDR3 DNA: TGTGCCAGCAGCCAAGGGAGGATCAATGAGCAGTTCTTC. Translation gives CASSQGRINEQFF.

The rearrangement uses TRBV30 and TRBJ1-2; D not certain. The CDR3 is made up of 14 amino acids. From germline, CDR1 is GTSNPN and CDR2 SVGIG (reference sequence). V lost 4 bases and J lost 5, with 17 bases in between. CDR3 protein: CAWKGSVLKYGYTF. The CDR3 bases are TGTGCCTGGAAAGGGTCAGTACTAAAATATGGCTACACCTTC.

This clone has just a few counts. V gene TRBV27 combines with J gene TRBJ2-7, with D hard to call. The germline V gene encodes CDR1 MNHEY and CDR2 SMNVEV (reference sequence). This CDR3 is 11 amino acids long. Trimming stripped 6 bases from V and 4 bases from J, with 7 bases between. Here the CDR3 reads CASRTEYEQYF. In DNA form, the CDR3 reads TGTGCCAGCAGAACGGAATACGAGCAGTACTTC.

The gene calls are TRBV6-5 and TRBJ2-3; D is ambiguous. The V gene's germline CDR1 is MNHEY and CDR2 SVGAGI. V lost 2 bases and J 2 bases, leaving 11 bases between the germline ends. The CDR3 has 15 residues. The DNA for the CDR3 is TGTGCCAGCAGTTACCGATCTTTGGACACAGATACGCAGTATTTT. It is translated as CASSYRSLDTDTQYF.

J is TRBJ2-1 and V is TRBV7-8; either TRBD1 or TRBD2 may supply D (6 bases each). This CDR3 has 15 residues. In germline, CDR1 is SGHVS, CDR2 FQNEAQ. V was pared by 1 base and J by 8 bases, with 15 bases between. The CDR3 spells CASSLGRGPTDEQFF. DNA for the CDR3: TGTGCCAGCAGCTTAGGCCGGGGGCCTACTGATGAGCAGTTCTTC.

The rearrangement uses TRBV18 and TRBJ1-2, with D tentatively TRBD1 (5 bases). The V end was cut by 0 bases, the J end by 4 bases, with 6 bases between. CDR3 length equals 13 residues. The germline V gene encodes CDR1 KGHSH and CDR2 LQKENI. CDR3 nucleotide sequence: TGTGCCAGCTCACCACCAGGGGTCTATGGCTACACCTTC. Translating it yields CASSPPGVYGYTF.

This sequence joins TRBV13 and TRBJ2-4; TRBD1 matches 11 bases. The V and J ends lost 4 bases and 6 bases, in that order; junction bases with no gene match: 5. From germline, CDR1 is PRHDT and CDR2 FYEKMQ (reference sequence). This CDR3 is built from 15 residues. The CDR3 region has the DNA TGTGCCAGCAGCTCGGACAGGGGGCTTGGAAACATTCAGTACTTC. It codes for CASSSDRGLGNIQYF.

This clone has just a few counts. The chain has TRBV19 and TRBJ2-7, with 10 bases that match TRBD1. Germline values: CDR1 LNHDA, CDR2 SQIVND (reference sequence). This CDR3 is built from 12 residues. V was pared by 9 bases and J by 5 bases, with 4 bases of the junction left unmatched. The CDR3 loop reads CASAGTGDEQYF. CDR3 in DNA: TGTGCCAGCGCCGGGACAGGGGACGAGCAGTACTTC.

The rearrangement joins TRBV3-1 (or the pseudogene TRBV3-2) to TRBJ2-5; the match to TRBD2 covers 10 bases. The germline V gene encodes CDR1 LGHDT and CDR2 YNNKEL (reference sequence). V shed 8 bases, J shed 5 bases, and the junction held 11 bases outside the gene matches. The CDR3 is 15 residues long. This CDR3 reads CASSVSGRAGETQYF. The DNA of the CDR3 is TGTGCCAGCTCTGTAAGCGGGAGGGCCGGGGAGACCCAGTACTTC.

This clone appeared a single time. Additional DNA sequences in this sample encode the identical CDR3. V and J are TRBV7-9 and TRBJ2-7; D gene uncertain. The CDR3 loop spans 10 amino acids. The germline V gene encodes CDR1 SEHNR and CDR2 FQNEAQ (reference sequence). Trimming shortened V by 8 bases and J by 0 bases, and 2 bases separated the two germline ends. The CDR3 region is CASGSYEQYF. CDR3 DNA sequence: TGTGCCAGCGGCTCCTACGAGCAGTACTTC.

The chain joins TRBV10-3 to TRBJ1-5, with 7 bases lining up with TRBD1. The CDR3 totals 16 residues. Losses at the gene ends were 2 bases for V and 5 bases for J; bases not matched to a gene: 9. Germline V gene sequence: CDR1 ENHRY, CDR2 SYGVKD. CDR3 amino acids: CAISESRQGEDQPQHF. The DNA of the CDR3 is TGTGCCATCAGTGAGAGTCGGCAGGGGGAGGATCAGCCCCAGCATTTT.

This chain joins TRBV19 and TRBJ2-3, with TRBD2 as a possible D gene (6 bases). The germline CDR1 and CDR2 sequences are LNHDA and SQIVND (reference sequence). The CDR3 is made up of 15 amino acids. V was clipped by 3 bases and J by 2 bases, with 12 bases between them. As DNA, the CDR3 is TGTGCCAGTAGTATTCAGGGACTCCTCACAGATACGCAGTATTTT. Residues: CASSIQGLLTDTQYF.

V gene TRBV14 combines with J gene TRBJ2-5, with a weak D call TRBD1 (5 bases). CDR3 size: 17 residues. Looked up from germline, CDR1 is SGHDN and CDR2 is FVKESK. V lost 3 bases and J lost 4, with 21 bases in between. CDR3 nucleotides: TGTGCCAGCAGCCATACTTTCAAAGGGGATGGTGGAGAGACCCAGTACTTC. This translates into CASSHTFKGDGGETQYF.

The V gene is TRBV9, the J gene TRBJ2-7; D possibly corresponds to TRBD2 (5 bases). V lost 1 base to trimming and J lost 2 bases, with 13 bases between them. CDR1 is SGDLS, CDR2 YYNGEE, per germline. CDR3 length: 15 residues. The CDR3 loop reads CASSVSPSFTYEQYF. The CDR3 DNA follows: TGTGCCAGCAGCGTATCCCCTAGCTTTACCTACGAGCAGTACTTC.

The chain is built from TRBV7-2 and TRBJ1-5; D not certain. Germline V gives CDR1 SGHTA, CDR2 FQGNSA. The CDR3 length is 13 residues. V was shortened by 5 bases and J by 2 bases, with 7 bases between the two germline ends. CDR3 sequence (DNA): TGTGCCAGCAGCCCAGACGGCAATCAGCCCCAGCATTTT. The encoded protein is CASSPDGNQPQHF.

J is TRBJ2-7 and V is TRBV24-1; 13 nucleotides align to TRBD2. Germline CDR1 is KGHDR and CDR2 is SFDVKD. Trimming cost V 5 bases and J 2 bases; bases outside gene matches: 8. The CDR3 is 17 residues long. The CDR3: CATSAPGLAGTTYEQYF. The DNA for the CDR3 is TGTGCCACCAGTGCACCGGGACTAGCGGGGACCACCTACGAGCAGTACTTC.

This chain joins TRBV18 and TRBJ1-2, with 8 bases fitting TRBD1. Germline CDR1 reads KGHSH; CDR2 reads LQKENI. CDR3 length equals 15 residues. V trimming: 3 bases; J trimming: 6 bases; junction bases outside the gene matches: 9. Here the CDR3 reads CASSPPWTGRDGYTF. Written as DNA, the CDR3 is TGTGCCAGCTCACCGCCTTGGACAGGGCGGGATGGCTACACCTTC.

The rearrangement joins TRBV7-2 to TRBJ2-7, with TRBD2 identical over 10 bases. The CDR3 consists of 14 residues. Germline values: CDR1 SGHTA, CDR2 FQGNSA. V shed 3 bases and J 7 bases; nucleotides not matched to a gene: 6. The CDR3 DNA follows: TGTGCCAGCAGCTTGCAGACTAGCGGGCTTGAGCAGTACTTC. It yields the protein CASSLQTSGLEQYF.

This rearrangement joins TRBV9 to TRBJ2-7; 12 bases match TRBD2. From germline, CDR1 is SGDLS and CDR2 YYNGEE. Trimming took 0 bases from V and 3 from J; bases not matched to a gene: 4. The CDR3 has 16 amino acids. The CDR3 sequence: CASSVGLAGGGYEQYF. The CDR3, as DNA: TGTGCCAGCAGCGTAGGCCTAGCGGGAGGGGGCTACGAGCAGTACTTC.

This sequence joins TRBV28 and TRBJ2-1; D tentatively fits TRBD1 or TRBD2 (6 bases each). Germline V lookup: CDR1 MDHEN, CDR2 SYDVKM. The CDR3 is made up of 14 amino acids. The germline V and J ends were trimmed by 4 bases and 7 bases, with 14 bases remaining between them. DNA for the CDR3: TGTGCCAGCAGTTCCCGGGGGCCAAGGAATGAGCAGTTCTTC. This sequence encodes CASSSRGPRNEQFF.

The chain combines TRBV28 with TRBJ2-7, with a tentative D call TRBD1 (5 bases). Germline assignment: CDR1 MDHEN and CDR2 SYDVKM. Trimming pared 3 bases from V and 0 bases from J, leaving 9 bases between. The CDR3 covers 14 residues. CDR3 bases: TGTGCCAGCAGTTTGGGGCAGGTCTCCTACGAGCAGTACTTC. Protein sequence: CASSLGQVSYEQYF.

This rearrangement joins TRBV6-1 to TRBJ2-5; TRBD2 might be the D (5 bases). With 5 bases removed from V and 5 bases from J, the gap between germline ends came to 12 bases. The germline V gene encodes CDR1 MNHNS and CDR2 SASEGT. The CDR3 is 13 amino acids. CDR3 bases: TGTGCCAGCAGTTCCGGACTGAGCGAGACCCAGTACTTC. It is translated as CASSSGLSETQYF.